This T cell receptor beta chain comes out of a study of tumor-infiltrating lymphocytes in primary liver carcinoma. V lost 2 bases to trimming and J lost 5 bases; unmatched junction nucleotides: 8. Per germline, CDR1 ENHRY and CDR2 SYGVKD. The length of the CDR3 is 16 residues. This clonotype was detected ten times or more. Blood RNA was derived from unsorted whole blood, and germline DNA was extracted too. With around 520 ng total RNA as template and a constant-region primer, TCR beta cDNA was made. Library construction for TCR beta comprised three nested multiplex PCR rounds performed with slightly modified ARM-PCR. TRBV1-TRBV30 forward primers paired with a C-beta reverse primer were used in the first two PCR rounds, which ran roughly 9 cycles each. TCRdb re-called the multiplex PCR reads with MiXCR, one entry per CDR3 protein. The sample includes about 320,000 distinct CDR3 sequences, 50% to 70% of them seen just once.

The receptor was derived from a man aged 40-55 years with primary liver carcinoma and hepatitis B virus infection. Sequences were obtained from peripheral blood. The genes are TRBV10-3 and TRBJ2-5; TRBD1 agrees at 10 bases. The CDR3 loop reads CAISEPPGQGRETQYF. CDR3 coding DNA: TGTGCCATCAGTGAGCCACCGGGACAGGGGCGGGAGACCCAGTACTTC.